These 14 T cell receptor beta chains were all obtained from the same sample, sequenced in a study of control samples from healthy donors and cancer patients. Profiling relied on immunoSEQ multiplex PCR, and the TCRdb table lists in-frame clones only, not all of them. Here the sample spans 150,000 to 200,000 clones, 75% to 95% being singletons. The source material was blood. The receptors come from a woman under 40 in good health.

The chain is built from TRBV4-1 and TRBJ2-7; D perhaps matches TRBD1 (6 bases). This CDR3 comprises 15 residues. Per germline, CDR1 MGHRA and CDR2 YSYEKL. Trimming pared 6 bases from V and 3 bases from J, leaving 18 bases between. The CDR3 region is CASRLRQEPNYEQYF. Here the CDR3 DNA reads TGCGCCAGCAGGCTTAGACAGGAGCCTAACTACGAGCAGTACTTC.

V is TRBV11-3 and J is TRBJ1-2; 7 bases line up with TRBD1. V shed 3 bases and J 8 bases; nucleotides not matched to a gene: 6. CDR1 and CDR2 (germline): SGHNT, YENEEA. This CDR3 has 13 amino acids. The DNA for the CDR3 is TGTGCCAGCAGCTTCGCGGCAGGGGGGGGCTACACCTTC. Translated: CASSFAAGGGYTF.

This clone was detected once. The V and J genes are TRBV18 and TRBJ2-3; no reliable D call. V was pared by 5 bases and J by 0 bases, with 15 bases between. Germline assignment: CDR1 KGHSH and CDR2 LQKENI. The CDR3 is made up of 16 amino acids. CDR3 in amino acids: CASSSLVQRSTDTQYF. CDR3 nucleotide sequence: TGTGCCAGCTCATCACTGGTACAGAGAAGCACAGATACGCAGTATTTT.

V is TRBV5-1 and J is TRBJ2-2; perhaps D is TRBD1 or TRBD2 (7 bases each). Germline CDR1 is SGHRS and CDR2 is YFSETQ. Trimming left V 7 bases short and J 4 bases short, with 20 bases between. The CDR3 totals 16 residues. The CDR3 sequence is CASALAAGGGTGELFF. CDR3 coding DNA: TGCGCCAGCGCCCTAGCGGCAGGGGGGGGCACCGGGGAGCTGTTTTTT.

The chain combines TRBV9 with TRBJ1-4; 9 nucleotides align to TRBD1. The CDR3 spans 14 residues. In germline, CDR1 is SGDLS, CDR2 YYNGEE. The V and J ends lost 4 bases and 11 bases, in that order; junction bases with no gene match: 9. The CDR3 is CASSRTPTGGKLFF. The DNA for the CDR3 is TGTGCCAGCAGCCGTACCCCGACAGGGGGGAAACTGTTTTTT.

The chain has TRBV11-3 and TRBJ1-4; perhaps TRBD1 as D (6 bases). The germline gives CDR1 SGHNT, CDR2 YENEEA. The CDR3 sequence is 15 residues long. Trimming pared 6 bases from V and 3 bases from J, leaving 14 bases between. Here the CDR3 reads CASSRGGASNEKLFF. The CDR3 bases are TGTGCCAGCAGTCGGGGGGGCGCGTCTAATGAAAAACTGTTTTTT.

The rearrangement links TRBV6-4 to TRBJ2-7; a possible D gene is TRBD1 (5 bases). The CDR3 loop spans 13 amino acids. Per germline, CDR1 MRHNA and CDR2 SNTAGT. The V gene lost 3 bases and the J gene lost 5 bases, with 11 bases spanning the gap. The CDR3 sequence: CASSELRGDEQYF. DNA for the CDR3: TGTGCCAGCAGTGAGTTAAGGGGCGACGAGCAGTACTTC.

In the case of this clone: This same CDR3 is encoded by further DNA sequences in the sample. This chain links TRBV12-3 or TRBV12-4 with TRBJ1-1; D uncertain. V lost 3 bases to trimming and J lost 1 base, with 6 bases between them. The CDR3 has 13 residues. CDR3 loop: CASSLTENTEAFF. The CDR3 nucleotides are TGTGCCAGCAGTTTGACGGAGAACACTGAAGCTTTCTTT.

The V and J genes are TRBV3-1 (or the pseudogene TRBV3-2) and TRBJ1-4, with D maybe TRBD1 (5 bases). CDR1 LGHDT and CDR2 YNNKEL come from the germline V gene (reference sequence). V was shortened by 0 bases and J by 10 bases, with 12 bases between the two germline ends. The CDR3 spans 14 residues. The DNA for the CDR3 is TGTGCCAGCAGCCAAGACAGGGCTATCGGAAAACTGTTTTTT. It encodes CASSQDRAIGKLFF.

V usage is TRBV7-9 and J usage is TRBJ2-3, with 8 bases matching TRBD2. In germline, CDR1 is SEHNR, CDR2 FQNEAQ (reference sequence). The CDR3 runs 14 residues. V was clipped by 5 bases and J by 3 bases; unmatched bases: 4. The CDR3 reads CASSPSGSTDTQYF. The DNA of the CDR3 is TGTGCCAGCAGCCCTAGCGGGTCGACAGATACGCAGTATTTT.

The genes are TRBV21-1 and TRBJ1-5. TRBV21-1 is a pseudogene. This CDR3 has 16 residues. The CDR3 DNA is TGTGCCAGCAGCAAAGAGACGGGGTCTGGCAATCAGCCCCAGCATTTT. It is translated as CASSKETGSGNQPQHF.

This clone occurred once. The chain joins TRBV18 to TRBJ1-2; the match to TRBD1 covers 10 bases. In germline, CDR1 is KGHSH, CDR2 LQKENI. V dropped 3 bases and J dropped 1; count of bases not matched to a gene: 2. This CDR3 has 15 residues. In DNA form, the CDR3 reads TGTGCCAGCTCACCCGGGACAGGGGTTAACTATGGCTACACCTTC. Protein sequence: CASSPGTGVNYGYTF.

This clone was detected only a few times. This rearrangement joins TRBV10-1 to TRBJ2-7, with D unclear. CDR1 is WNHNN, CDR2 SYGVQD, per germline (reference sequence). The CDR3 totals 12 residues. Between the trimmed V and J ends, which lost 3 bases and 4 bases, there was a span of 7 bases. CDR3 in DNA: TGCGCCAGCAGTGACCGAGATTACGAGCAGTACTTC. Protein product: CASSDRDYEQYF.

DNA for the CDR3: TGTGCCAGCAGTGACTCCACCCAAGAGACCCAGTACTTC. Protein: CASSDSTQETQYF. The J gene is TRBJ2-5, the V gene TRBV6-4; D remains ambiguous. The CDR3 length is 13 residues. The V gene lost 0 bases and the J gene lost 1 base, with 3 bases spanning the gap. In germline, CDR1 is MRHNA, CDR2 SNTAGT.